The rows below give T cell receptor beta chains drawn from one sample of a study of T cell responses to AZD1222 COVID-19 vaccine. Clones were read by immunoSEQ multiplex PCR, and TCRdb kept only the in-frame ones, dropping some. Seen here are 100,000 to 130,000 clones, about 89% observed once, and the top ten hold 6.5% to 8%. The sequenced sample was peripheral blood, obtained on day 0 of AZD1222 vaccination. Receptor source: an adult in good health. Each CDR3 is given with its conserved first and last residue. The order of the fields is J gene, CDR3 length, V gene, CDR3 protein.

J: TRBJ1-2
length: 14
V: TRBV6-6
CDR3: CASSYVTANYGYTF

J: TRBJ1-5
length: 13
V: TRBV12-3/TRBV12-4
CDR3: CASSPTGNGAQHF

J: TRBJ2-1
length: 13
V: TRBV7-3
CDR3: CASSLLAYNEQFF

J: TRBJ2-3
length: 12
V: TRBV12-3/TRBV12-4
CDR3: CASSFSTDTQYF

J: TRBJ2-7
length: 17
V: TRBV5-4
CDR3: CASSLGPAGTGRNEQYF

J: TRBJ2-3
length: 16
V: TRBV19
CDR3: CASSPRGALSTDTQYF

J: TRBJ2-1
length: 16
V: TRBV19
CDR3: CASKTLAGGQYNEQFF

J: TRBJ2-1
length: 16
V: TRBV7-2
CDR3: CASSSRLASKDNEQFF

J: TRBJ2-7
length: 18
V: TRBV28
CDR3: CASSLRLAGGLWSYEQYF

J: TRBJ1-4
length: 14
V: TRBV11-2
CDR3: CASSLRGGNEKLFF

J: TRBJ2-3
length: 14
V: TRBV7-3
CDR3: CASSSRQGTDTQYF

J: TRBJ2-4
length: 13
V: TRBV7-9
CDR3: CASSFDTVDIQYF